This T cell receptor (beta chain) was observed in a study of CD8+ T cells in alopecia areata. As concerns this clone: Its antigen remains unknown.

Isolated RNA was reverse transcribed into cDNA used as the sequencing template. Clones were read by immunoSEQ multiplex PCR, and TCRdb kept only the in-frame ones, dropping some. The sample lists 200,000 to 250,000 clones, 66% occurring once. The treatment denotes: oral pan-JAK inhibitor, 5-10 mg twice daily. Sorting separated CD4+ and CD8+ T cells out of PBMCs. Findings and limits, study-wide: Throughout tofacitinib, many expanded lesional clones continued to persist in scalp and blood. Mice gave a clearer picture of TCR sharing than patients did, possibly for HLA-related reasons. Clonality in lesional scalp, especially alopecia totalis/universalis, exceeded that of normal scalp.

The material was CD4+ T cells sorted from blood, obtained at week 44, from a patient treated with tofacitinib. This receptor was taken from a human donor with alopecia areata.

CDR3 in amino acids: CSFCTGVDQPQHF. The DNA of the CDR3 is TGCAGCTTCTGTACAGGGGTGGATCAGCCCCAGCATTTT. The chain is built from TRBV29-1 and TRBJ1-5, with 7 positions matching TRBD1. The CDR3 extends over 13 amino acids. The germline CDR1 and CDR2 sequences are SQVTM and ANQGSEA. V trimming: 8 bases; J trimming: 5 bases; junction bases outside the gene matches: 9.